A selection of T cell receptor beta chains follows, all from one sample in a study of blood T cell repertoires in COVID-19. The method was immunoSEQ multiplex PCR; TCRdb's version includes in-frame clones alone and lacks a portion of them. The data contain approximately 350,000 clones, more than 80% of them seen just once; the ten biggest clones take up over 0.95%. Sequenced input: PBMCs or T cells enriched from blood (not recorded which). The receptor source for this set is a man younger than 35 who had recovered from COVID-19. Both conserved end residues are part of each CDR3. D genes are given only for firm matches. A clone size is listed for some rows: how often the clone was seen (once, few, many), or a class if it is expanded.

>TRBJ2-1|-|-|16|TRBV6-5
CASSSSGANSYNEQFF
TGTGCCAGCAGTTCCTCGGGGGCTAACTCCTACAATGAGCAGTTCTTC
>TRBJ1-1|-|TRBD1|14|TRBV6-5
CASTRTGMNTEAFF
TGTGCCAGTACTCGGACAGGGATGAACACTGAAGCTTTCTTT
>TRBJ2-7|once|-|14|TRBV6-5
CASSQRGRVHEQYF
TGTGCCAGCAGTCAAAGGGGCAGGGTCCACGAGCAGTACTTC
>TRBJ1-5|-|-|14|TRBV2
CASSDTSSNQPQHF
TGTGCCAGCAGCGACACTTCTAGCAATCAGCCCCAGCATTTT
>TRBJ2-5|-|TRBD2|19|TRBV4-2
CASSPLGGLAGGRQETQYF
TGTGCCAGCAGCCCCTTAGGGGGACTAGCGGGGGGGAGACAAGAGACCCAGTACTTC
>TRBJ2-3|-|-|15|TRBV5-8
CASSLDSSGVDTQYF
TGTGCCAGCAGCTTAGACAGTTCAGGAGTGGATACGCAGTATTTT
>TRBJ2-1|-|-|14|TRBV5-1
CASSPGQRDNEQFF
TGCGCCAGCAGCCCTGGACAGAGAGACAATGAGCAGTTCTTC
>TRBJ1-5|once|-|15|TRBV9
CASSVDPSSNQPQHF
TGTGCCAGCAGCGTAGACCCCAGTTCTAATCAGCCCCAGCATTTT
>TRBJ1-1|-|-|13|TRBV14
CASSQAVYTEAFF
TGTGCCAGCAGCCAAGCGGTATACACTGAAGCTTTCTTT
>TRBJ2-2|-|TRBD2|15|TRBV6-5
CASSHGTSGAGELFF
TGTGCCAGCAGTCACGGGACTAGCGGGGCCGGGGAGCTGTTTTTT
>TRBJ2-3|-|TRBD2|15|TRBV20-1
CSASTPAGVTDTQYF
TGCAGTGCAAGTACCCCAGCGGGGGTCACAGATACGCAGTATTTT
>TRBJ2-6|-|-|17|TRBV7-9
CASSSQVGGTGANVLTF
TGTGCCAGCAGCTCCCAAGTAGGAGGGACTGGGGCCAACGTCCTGACTTTC
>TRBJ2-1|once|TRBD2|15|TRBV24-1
CATSGTSGSFFEQFF
TGTGCCACCAGTGGGACTAGCGGGAGTTTCTTTGAGCAGTTCTTC
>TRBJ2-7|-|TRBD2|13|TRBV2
CASSELSGRRQYF
TGTGCCAGCAGTGAATTAAGCGGGAGACGGCAGTACTTC
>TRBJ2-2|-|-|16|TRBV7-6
CASSQDIPQVTGELFF
TGTGCCAGCAGCCAGGACATACCTCAGGTCACCGGGGAGCTGTTTTTT
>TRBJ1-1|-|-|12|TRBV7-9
CASSPGGTGAFF
TGTGCCAGCAGCCCCGGGGGGACGGGGGCTTTCTTT
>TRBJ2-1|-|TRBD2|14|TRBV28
CASSVPGLVNEQFF
TGTGCCAGCAGTGTGCCGGGACTAGTAAATGAGCAGTTCTTC
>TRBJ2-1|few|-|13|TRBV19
CASSIDRGNEQFF
TGTGCCAGTAGTATAGATCGGGGAAACGAGCAGTTCTTC
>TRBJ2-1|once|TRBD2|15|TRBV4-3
CASSPATTSAFEQFF
TGCGCCAGCAGCCCAGCCACTACTAGCGCCTTTGAGCAGTTCTTC
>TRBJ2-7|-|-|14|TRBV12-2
CASRFGQGTYEQYF
-
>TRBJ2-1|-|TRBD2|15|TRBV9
CASSVVPSGYNEQFF
TGTGCCAGCAGCGTAGTGCCTAGCGGTTACAATGAGCAGTTCTTC
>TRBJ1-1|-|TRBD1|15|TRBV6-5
CASSYQGQGNTEAFF
TGTGCCAGCAGTTACCAAGGACAGGGGAATACTGAAGCTTTCTTT
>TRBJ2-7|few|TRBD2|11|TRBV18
CASSLAGEQYF
TGTGCCAGCTCATTAGCGGGGGAGCAGTACTTC
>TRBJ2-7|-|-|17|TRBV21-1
CASSPRGGDGAWSEQYF
TGTGCCAGCAGTCCTAGAGGGGGGGACGGAGCGTGGTCCGAGCAGTACTTC
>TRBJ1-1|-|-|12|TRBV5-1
CASSLESGLAFF
TGCGCCAGCAGCTTGGAGTCAGGTTTAGCTTTCTTT
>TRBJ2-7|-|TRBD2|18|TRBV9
CASSVDEPGLAGAYEQYF
TGTGCCAGCAGCGTAGATGAGCCCGGACTAGCGGGAGCTTACGAGCAGTACTTC
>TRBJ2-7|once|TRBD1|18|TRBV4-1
CASSQATVGTDSSGEQYF
TGCGCCAGCAGCCAAGCTACCGTTGGGACAGACTCCTCGGGGGAGCAGTACTTC
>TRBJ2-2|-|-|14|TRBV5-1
CASSLSAGTGELFF
TGCGCCAGCAGCTTGAGTGCCGGGACCGGGGAGCTGTTTTTT
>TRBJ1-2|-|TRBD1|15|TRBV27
CASSTTGAGNYGYTF
TGTGCCAGCAGTACAACAGGGGCTGGTAACTATGGCTACACCTTC
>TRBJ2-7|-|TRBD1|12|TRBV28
CACRTGSYEQYF
TGTGCCTGCCGGACAGGGTCCTACGAGCAGTACTTC
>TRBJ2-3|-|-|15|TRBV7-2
CASSFLGTPPDTQYF
TGTGCCAGCAGCTTCCTAGGGACTCCGCCGGATACGCAGTATTTT
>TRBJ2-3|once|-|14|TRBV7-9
CASSFSQGTDTQYF
TGTGCCAGCAGCTTCTCCCAGGGAACAGATACGCAGTATTTT
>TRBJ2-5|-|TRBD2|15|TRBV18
CASSPRSAGGETQYF
TGTGCCAGCTCACCACGTTCGGCCGGGGGGGAGACCCAGTACTTC
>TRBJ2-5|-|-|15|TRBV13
CASSLRTAIQETQYF
TGTGCCAGCAGCCTAAGGACAGCCATCCAAGAGACCCAGTACTTC
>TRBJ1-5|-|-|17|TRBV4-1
CASSQDLGRGGHQPQHF
TGCGCCAGCAGCCAAGATTTGGGACGCGGGGGCCATCAGCCCCAGCATTTT
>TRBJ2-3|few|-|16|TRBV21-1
CASSNWERGGADTQYF
TGTGCCAGCAGCAATTGGGAGCGGGGGGGGGCAGATACGCAGTATTTT
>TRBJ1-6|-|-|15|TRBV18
CASSLSGSDNSPLHF
TGTGCCAGCTCACTATCGGGGAGTGACAATTCACCCCTCCACTTT
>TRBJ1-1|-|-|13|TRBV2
CASGGREYTEAFF
TGTGCCAGCGGGGGACGGGAGTACACTGAAGCTTTCTTT
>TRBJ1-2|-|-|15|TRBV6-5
CASSSSGTGGSGYTF
TGTGCCAGCAGTTCCTCGGGCACAGGTGGAAGCGGCTACACCTTC
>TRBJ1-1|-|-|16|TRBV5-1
CASSPLGGDLGTEAFF
TGCGCCAGCAGCCCCCTCGGGGGGGATCTCGGCACTGAAGCTTTCTTT
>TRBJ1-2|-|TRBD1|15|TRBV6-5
CASGSSGAGGGGYTF
TGTGCCAGCGGTTCCTCAGGGGCAGGGGGAGGTGGCTACACCTTC
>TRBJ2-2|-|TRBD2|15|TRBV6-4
CASSISGANTGELFF
TGTGCCAGCTCGATTAGCGGGGCGAACACCGGGGAGCTGTTTTTT
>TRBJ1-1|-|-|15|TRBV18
CASSPLTGGTTEAFF
TGTGCCAGCTCACCTCTTACGGGGGGGACCACTGAAGCTTTCTTT
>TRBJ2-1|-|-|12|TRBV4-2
CASSQDSDEQFF
TGTGCCAGCAGCCAAGACTCGGATGAGCAGTTCTTC
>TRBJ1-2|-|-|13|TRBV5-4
CASSSTGNHGYTF
TGTGCCAGCAGCTCTACAGGGAACCATGGCTACACCTTC
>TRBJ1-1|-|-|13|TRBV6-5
CASTPPGDTEAFF
TGTGCCAGCACTCCCCCGGGGGACACTGAAGCTTTCTTT
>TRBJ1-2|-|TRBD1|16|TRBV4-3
CASSQDSGDSNYGYTF
TGCGCCAGCAGCCAAGATAGCGGGGACAGCAACTATGGCTACACCTTC
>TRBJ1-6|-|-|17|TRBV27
CASSFNLRSGFYSPLHF
TGTGCCAGCAGTTTCAATCTCCGTTCAGGGTTTTATTCACCCCTCCACTTT
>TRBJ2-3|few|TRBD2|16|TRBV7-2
CASSLGLAGKTDTQYF
TGTGCCAGCAGCTTAGGTCTAGCGGGAAAAACAGATACGCAGTATTTT
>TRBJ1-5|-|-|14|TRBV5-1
CASSLGGQDQPQHF
TGCGCCAGCAGCTTGGGGGGGCAGGATCAGCCCCAGCATTTT
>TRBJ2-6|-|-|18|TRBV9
CASSPRGDRSSGANVLTF
TGTGCCAGCAGCCCCCGGGGGGACAGGTCCTCTGGGGCCAACGTCCTGACTTTC
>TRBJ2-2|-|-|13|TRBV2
CASSGSYQGELFF
TGTGCCAGTAGTGGGTCTTACCAGGGGGAGCTGTTTTTT
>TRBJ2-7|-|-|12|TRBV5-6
CASSFITYEQYF
TGTGCCAGCAGCTTTATTACCTACGAGCAGTACTTC
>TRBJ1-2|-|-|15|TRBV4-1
CASSQDTGAWGGYTF
TGCGCCAGCAGCCAAGATACAGGAGCCTGGGGTGGCTACACCTTC
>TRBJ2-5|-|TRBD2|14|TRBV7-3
CASSLLAGQETQYF
TGTGCCAGCAGCTTGCTAGCGGGGCAGGAGACCCAGTACTTC